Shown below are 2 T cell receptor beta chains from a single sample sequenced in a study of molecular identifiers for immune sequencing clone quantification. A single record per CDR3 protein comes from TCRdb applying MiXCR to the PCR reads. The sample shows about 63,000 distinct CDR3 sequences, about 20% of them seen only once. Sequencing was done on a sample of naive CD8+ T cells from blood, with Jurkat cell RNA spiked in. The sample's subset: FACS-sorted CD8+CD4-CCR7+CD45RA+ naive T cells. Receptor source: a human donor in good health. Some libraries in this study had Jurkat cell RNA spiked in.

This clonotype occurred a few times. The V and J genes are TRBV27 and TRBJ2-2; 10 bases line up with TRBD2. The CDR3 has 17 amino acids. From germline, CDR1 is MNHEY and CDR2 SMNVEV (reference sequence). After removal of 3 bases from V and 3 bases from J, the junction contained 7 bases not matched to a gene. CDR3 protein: CASSFLTAGGDTGELFF. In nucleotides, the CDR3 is TGTGCCAGCAGTTTCCTGACAGCGGGAGGGGACACCGGGGAGCTGTTTTTT.

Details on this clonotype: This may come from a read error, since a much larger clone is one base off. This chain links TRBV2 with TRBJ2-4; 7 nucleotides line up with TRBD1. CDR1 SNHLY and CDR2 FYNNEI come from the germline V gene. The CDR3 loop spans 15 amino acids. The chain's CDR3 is CASRGTVLARNIQYF. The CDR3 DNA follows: TGTGCCAGCAGAGGGACAGTCCTAGCCAGAAACATTCAGTACTTC.